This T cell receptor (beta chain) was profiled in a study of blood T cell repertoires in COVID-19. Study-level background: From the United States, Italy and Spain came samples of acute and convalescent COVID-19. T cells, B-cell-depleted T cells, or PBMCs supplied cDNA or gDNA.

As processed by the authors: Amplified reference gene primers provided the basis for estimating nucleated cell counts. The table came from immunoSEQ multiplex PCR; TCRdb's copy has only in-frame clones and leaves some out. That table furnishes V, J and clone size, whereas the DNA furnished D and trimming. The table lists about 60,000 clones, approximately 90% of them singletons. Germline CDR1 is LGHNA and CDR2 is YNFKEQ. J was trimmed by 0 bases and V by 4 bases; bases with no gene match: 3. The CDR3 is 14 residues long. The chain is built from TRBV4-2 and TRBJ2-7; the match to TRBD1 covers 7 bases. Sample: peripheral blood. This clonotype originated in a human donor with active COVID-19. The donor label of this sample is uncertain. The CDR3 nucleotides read TGTGCCAGCAGCCCGGGACAGCACTCCTACGAGCAGTACTTC. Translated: CASSPGQHSYEQYF.